This is a list of T cell receptor beta chains from one sample in a study of cytomegalovirus exposure and HLA in healthy donors. Some clones are missing from TCRdb's copy, which holds only in-frame ones; the method was immunoSEQ multiplex PCR. The sample has almost 45,000 clones. Input material: PBMCs. Every receptor here comes from a male donor in good health and CMV-seronegative. Each CDR3 is given with its conserved first and last residue. D genes are given only for firm matches.

CDR3 length	V gene	D gene	J gene	CDR3 protein	CDR3 DNA
15	TRBV4-2	-	TRBJ2-3	CASSQVASVGDTQYF	TGTGCCAGCAGCCAAGTGGCTAGCGTTGGAGATACGCAGTATTTT
15	TRBV6-1	-	TRBJ1-1	CASSEKHSWNTEAFF	TGTGCCAGCAGTGAAAAGCACAGCTGGAACACTGAAGCTTTCTTT
11	TRBV10-3	TRBD1	TRBJ1-1	CATQGTSEAFF	TGTGCCACACAGGGGACCTCCGAAGCTTTCTTT
14	TRBV2	-	TRBJ1-5	CASSPDTSNQPQHF	TGTGCCAGCAGCCCCGACACTAGCAATCAGCCCCAGCATTTT
13	TRBV5-4	TRBD1	TRBJ2-7	CASSFDRGGEQYF	TGTGCCAGCAGCTTCGACAGGGGTGGGGAGCAGTACTTC
16	TRBV28	TRBD2	TRBJ2-3	CASSPQTSGTTDTQYF	TGTGCCAGCAGTCCCCAGACTAGCGGGACCACAGATACGCAGTATTTT
15	TRBV27	TRBD2	TRBJ2-1	CASSFSLANYNEQFF	TGTGCCAGCAGTTTTTCACTAGCGAACTACAATGAGCAGTTCTTC
13	TRBV4-2	-	TRBJ2-7	CASSQVGSYEQYF	TGTGCCAGCAGCCAAGTCGGCTCCTACGAGCAGTACTTC
12	TRBV7-6	-	TRBJ2-5	CASSRRQETQYF	TGTGCCAGCAGCCGTCGTCAAGAGACCCAGTACTTC
15	TRBV19	-	TRBJ2-2	CASSDQGLGTGELFF	TGTGCCAGTAGTGATCAGGGGTTAGGCACCGGGGAGCTGTTTTTT
12	TRBV6-6	-	TRBJ1-5	CASSTTAEPQHF	TGTGCCAGCAGTACCACTGCGGAGCCCCAGCATTTT
16	TRBV4-1	-	TRBJ2-2	CASSPLAGNVNGELFF	TGCGCCAGCAGCCCCCTGGCGGGGAATGTTAACGGGGAGCTGTTTTTT
13	TRBV11-2	-	TRBJ1-1	CASSLVQGLEAFF	TGTGCCAGCAGCTTAGTCCAGGGTCTTGAAGCTTTCTTT
14	TRBV29-1	TRBD2	TRBJ2-1	CSVELGGGDNEQFF	TGCAGCGTAGAGCTGGGGGGGGGAGACAATGAGCAGTTCTTC
16	TRBV5-1	-	TRBJ2-5	CASSYALTATGETQYF	TGCGCCAGCAGCTACGCACTTACTGCGACTGGGGAGACCCAGTACTTC
11	TRBV4-1	-	TRBJ1-2	CASSQGGLATF	TGCGCCAGCAGCCAAGGTGGTCTGGCTACCTTC
13	TRBV7-7	-	TRBJ2-5	CASSLARQETQYF	TGTGCTAGCAGCTTAGCCAGGCAAGAGACCCAGTACTTC
19	TRBV10-2	TRBD2	TRBJ2-3	CASILEGASGSGFTDTQYF	TGCGCCAGCATTCTGGAAGGGGCTAGCGGGAGCGGTTTCACAGATACGCAGTATTTT
11	TRBV29-1	TRBD1	TRBJ2-5	CSGGTGETQYF	TGCAGCGGGGGGACAGGAGAGACCCAGTACTTC
15	TRBV14	TRBD2	TRBJ2-3	CASSQQAGRTDTQYF	TGTGCCAGCAGCCAACAAGCGGGACGAACAGATACGCAGTATTTT
17	TRBV15	TRBD2	TRBJ2-3	CATSPWSGTLLRDTQYF	TGTGCCACCAGCCCTTGGAGCGGGACCCTTCTCCGAGATACGCAGTATTTT
15	TRBV4-2	TRBD2	TRBJ2-5	CASSQVAGGPGEQYF	TGTGCCAGCAGCCAAGTAGCGGGAGGGCCCGGTGAGCAGTACTTC
14	TRBV7-2	TRBD2	TRBJ2-3	CASSPTSGPDTQYF	TGTGCCAGCAGCCCGACTAGCGGTCCAGATACGCAGTATTTT
14	TRBV2	-	TRBJ1-1	CASSTRQGGTEAFF	TGTGCCAGCAGTACAAGGCAGGGAGGAACTGAAGCTTTCTTT
15	TRBV5-4	TRBD2	TRBJ2-3	CASRSQVSGKDTQYF	TGTGCCAGCAGAAGCCAGGTTAGCGGGAAGGATACGCAGTATTTT
15	TRBV25-1	TRBD2	TRBJ2-1	CASSESVRTSSEQFF	TGTGCCAGCAGTGAATCCGTGCGGACTAGCAGTGAGCAGTTCTTC
15	TRBV7-2	-	TRBJ2-2	CASSFQPRLAGELFF	TGTGCCAGCAGCTTTCAACCTAGGTTAGCCGGGGAGCTGTTTTTT
15	TRBV5-5	-	TRBJ2-7	CASTRGAPGSYEQYF	TGTGCCAGCACCCGCGGGGCACCCGGATCTTACGAGCAGTACTTC
12	TRBV7-9	-	TRBJ1-5	CASSLGSQPQHF	TGTGCCAGCAGCCTCGGGAGTCAGCCCCAGCATTTT
11	TRBV19	-	TRBJ2-1	CASGSGIEQFF	TGTGCCAGTGGGTCGGGTATCGAGCAGTTCTTC
20	TRBV23-1	TRBD2	TRBJ2-1	CASSRVGTSGRHSSYNEQFF	TGCGCCAGCAGTCGCGTCGGGACTAGCGGGAGGCATAGCTCCTACAATGAGCAGTTCTTC
14	TRBV30	-	TRBJ1-1	CAWRRQLMNTEAFF	TGTGCCTGGAGGAGACAGCTTATGAACACTGAAGCTTTCTTT
12	TRBV19	TRBD1	TRBJ1-2	CASNDRGQGYTF	TGTGCCAGTAACGACAGGGGGCAAGGCTACACCTTC
18	TRBV19	TRBD1	TRBJ2-2	CASRPGQGLTGGTGELFF	TGTGCCAGTAGACCGGGACAGGGCCTTACCGGGGGCACCGGGGAGCTGTTTTTT
14	TRBV7-2	-	TRBJ2-7	CASRPLVGSYEQYF	TGTGCCAGCAGACCATTAGTGGGCAGCTACGAGCAGTACTTC
14	TRBV30	TRBD1	TRBJ1-1	CAWSKDRVASEAFF	TGTGCCTGGAGCAAGGACAGGGTTGCGTCGGAAGCTTTCTTT
14	TRBV27	TRBD1	TRBJ1-1	CASRGGTGAPEAFF	TGTGCCAGCAGGGGGGGAACAGGGGCGCCTGAAGCTTTCTTT
15	TRBV6-1	TRBD1	TRBJ1-2	CASSLRGQANYGYTF	TGTGCCAGCAGCTTAAGGGGGCAAGCTAACTATGGCTACACCTTC
13	TRBV30	-	TRBJ2-1	CAWSGSGYNEQFF	TGTGCCTGGAGTGGTAGCGGATACAATGAGCAGTTCTTC
15	TRBV7-3	-	TRBJ2-3	CASSLYRVSTDTQYF	TGTGCCAGCAGCTTATACAGGGTCTCCACAGATACGCAGTATTTT
15	TRBV19	TRBD1	TRBJ2-4	CASGVARGQGNIQYF	TGTGCCAGTGGTGTCGCGAGGGGGCAAGGAAACATTCAGTACTTC
17	TRBV25-1	-	TRBJ2-3	CASSEYGQFYPTDTQYF	TGTGCCAGCAGTGAATATGGGCAGTTTTATCCGACAGATACGCAGTATTTT
13	TRBV30	-	TRBJ1-2	CAWSVGSGYGYTF	TGTGCCTGGAGTGTGGGCAGCGGCTATGGCTACACCTTC
11	TRBV10-1	-	TRBJ1-3	CASSDTVEMYF	TGCGCCAGCAGCGACACTGTAGAGATGTATTTT
12	TRBV6-5	-	TRBJ2-7	CASSSDGNEQYF	TGTGCCAGCAGTTCGGACGGGAACGAGCAGTACTTC
16	TRBV19	-	TRBJ2-1	CASSPLVPVREDEQFF	TGTGCCAGTAGTCCACTGGTACCCGTCAGGGAGGATGAGCAGTTCTTC
13	TRBV28	-	TRBJ1-1	CASSLAQGLSTFF	TGTGCCAGCAGTTTAGCTCAGGGCCTCTCCACTTTCTTT
16	TRBV9	-	TRBJ2-5	CASSPRGASAQETQYF	TGTGCCAGCAGCCCCCGTGGGGCGAGCGCCCAGGAGACCCAGTACTTC
14	TRBV5-1	TRBD1	TRBJ1-2	CASSPGGQGYGYTF	TGCGCCAGCAGCCCTGGCGGACAGGGCTATGGCTACACCTTC
15	TRBV9	-	TRBJ1-4	CASSVGSGANEKLFF	TGTGCCAGCAGCGTAGGATCAGGGGCCAATGAAAAACTGTTTTTT
15	TRBV11-2	TRBD2	TRBJ2-1	CASSQTSGTYNEQFF	TGTGCCAGCAGCCAGACTAGCGGGACTTACAATGAGCAGTTCTTC
12	TRBV2	TRBD1	TRBJ1-2	CASTMDRASNTF	TGTGCCAGCACCATGGACAGGGCTTCAAACACCTTC
14	TRBV5-1	-	TRBJ1-4	CASSLGGGDEKLFF	TGCGCCAGCAGCTTGGGGGGGGGAGATGAAAAACTGTTTTTT
12	TRBV2	TRBD1	TRBJ1-1	CASSEATGESFF	TGTGCCAGCAGTGAAGCCACAGGGGAATCTTTCTTT
15	TRBV18	-	TRBJ1-1	CASSPRQAANTEAFF	TGTGCCAGCTCACCCAGGCAGGCAGCGAACACTGAAGCTTTCTTT
15	TRBV19	-	TRBJ2-1	CASSMVAEAYNEQFF	TGTGCCAGTAGTATGGTGGCGGAGGCCTACAATGAGCAGTTCTTC
15	TRBV9	TRBD1	TRBJ2-6	CASSVTGVAANVLTF	TGTGCCAGCAGCGTCACAGGGGTTGCGGCCAACGTCCTGACTTTC